The 19 T cell receptor beta chains in this list originate from one sample, sequenced in a study of shared clonotypes between healthy human individuals. The table came from immunoSEQ multiplex PCR; TCRdb's copy has only in-frame clones and leaves some out. The table includes about 2 million clones, about 95% detected once. CD8 cells classed as naive were CD45RO-negative and positively selected for CCR7, excluding terminally differentiated effector memory CD45RA+ cells. The specimen sequenced was naive CD8+ T cells sorted from blood. Receptors were obtained from a man aged 18-30 years in good health.

This chain links TRBV28 with TRBJ2-5; weak D call: TRBD1 (6 bases). Trimming stripped 7 bases from V and 0 bases from J, with 18 bases between. CDR3 length: 16 amino acids. The germline gives CDR1 MDHEN, CDR2 SYDVKM. CDR3 residues: CASNLQGVNHQETQYF. Written as DNA, the CDR3 is TGTGCCAGCAACTTACAGGGAGTGAACCACCAAGAGACCCAGTACTTC.

The chain carries TRBV19 and TRBJ2-5, with 8 bases aligning to TRBD1. The CDR3 runs to 15 residues. Germline loops: CDR1 LNHDA, CDR2 SQIVND (reference sequence). V lost 6 bases and J lost 1; bases outside the gene matches: 7. The CDR3 nucleotides are TGTGCCAGTAGCCTTCAGGGGGCTGCCCAAGAGACCCAGTACTTC. Protein sequence: CASSLQGAAQETQYF. The variable domain in full, with the rest retrieved from reference TRBV19 and TRBJ2-5, is DGGITQSPKYLFRKEGQNVTLSCEQNLNHDAMYWYRQDPGQGLRLIYYSQIVNDFQKGDIAEGYSVSREKKESFPLTVTSAQKNPTAFYLCASSLQGAAQETQYFGPGTRLLVL.

V is TRBV11-2 and J is TRBJ2-5; 8 bases fit TRBD2. Trimming took 5 bases from V and 4 from J; bases not matched to a gene: 9. Germline values: CDR1 SGHAT, CDR2 FQNNGV. This CDR3 region has 15 residues. The CDR3 is CASSATGGAGETQYF. CDR3 nucleotide sequence: TGTGCCAGCAGCGCAACCGGGGGGGCAGGAGAGACCCAGTACTTC. The variable domain in full, completed from reference TRBV11-2 and TRBJ2-5, reads EAGVAQSPRYKIIEKRQSVAFWCNPISGHATLYWYQQILGQGPKLLIQFQNNGVVDDSQLPKDRFSAERLKGVDSTLKIQPAKLEDSAVYLCASSATGGAGETQYFGPGTRLLVL.

This chain joins TRBV9 and TRBJ2-3; D gene unclear. Trimming pared 4 bases from V and 0 bases from J, leaving 9 bases between. This CDR3 contains 14 residues. Germline V gene lookup returns CDR1 SGDLS and CDR2 YYNGEE. CDR3 nucleotide sequence: TGTGCCAGCAGCTTGACTGACAGCACAGATACGCAGTATTTT. It is translated as CASSLTDSTDTQYF.

The chain has TRBV6-5 and TRBJ1-5; perhaps TRBD1 as D (5 bases). V was cut by 6 bases and J by 3 bases, with 12 bases left in between. The CDR3 is 14 amino acids. The V gene's germline CDR1 is MNHEY and CDR2 SVGAGI. The CDR3 protein is CASSTTGINQPQHF. CDR3 DNA: TGTGCCAGCAGCACCACAGGAATCAATCAGCCCCAGCATTTT.

The rearrangement uses TRBV4-1 and TRBJ1-2; 8 bases fit TRBD1. The CDR3 extends over 15 amino acids. The J segment lost 7 bases and the V segment lost 3 bases, leaving 10 bases of the junction unmatched. Germline V gives CDR1 MGHRA, CDR2 YSYEKL. Written as DNA, the CDR3 is TGCGCCAGCAGCCATGAGGGGCAGGGGGCGCCTGGCTACACCTTC. Its protein product is CASSHEGQGAPGYTF.

A word on this clone: A much larger clone is a single base away; this may be a read error. Other DNA sequences from this sample encode an identical CDR3 as well. The chain uses TRBV5-6 and TRBJ1-1; D is ambiguous. CDR3 length: 11 amino acids. The ends were cut back, 2 bases at V and 3 bases at J, with 2 bases in the middle. The germline gives CDR1 SGHDT, CDR2 YYEEEE. Here the CDR3 DNA reads TGTGCCAGCAGCTTAGACACTGAAGCTTTCTTT. It codes for CASSLDTEAFF.

As DNA, the CDR3 is TGTGCCAGCAGTTTACTAGCGGGGGAAAACATTCAGTACTTC. Residues: CASSLLAGENIQYF. This rearrangement joins TRBV28 to TRBJ2-4, with TRBD2 matching over 10 bases. This CDR3 contains 14 residues. Germline CDR1 MDHEN, CDR2 SYDVKM. Unmatched junction bases numbered 0, after V lost 2 bases and J lost 5 bases.

This clone was found a few times. This sample also contains other DNA sequences that code for the same CDR3. The chain combines TRBV28 with TRBJ1-5, with unresolved D. CDR1 is MDHEN and CDR2 is SYDVKM in the germline V gene. V was clipped by 2 bases and J by 3 bases, with 17 bases between them. The CDR3 length is 17 residues. DNA of the CDR3: TGTGCCAGCAGTTTACGTCTGTCCCCAAGCTTCAATCAGCCCCAGCATTTT. Translation gives CASSLRLSPSFNQPQHF.

The chain links TRBV6-1 to TRBJ2-7; 7 positions agree with TRBD2. The germline gives CDR1 MNHNS, CDR2 SASEGT. V lost 8 bases and J lost 4; bases outside the gene matches: 8. The CDR3 contains 13 residues. CDR3 region: CASGEGGNYEQYF. CDR3 DNA: TGTGCCAGCGGGGAGGGTGGGAATTACGAGCAGTACTTC.

The gene calls are TRBV7-6 and TRBJ2-7; no definite D call. The germline V gene has CDR1 SGHVS and CDR2 FNYEAQ. CDR3 length: 17 amino acids. V was cut by 4 bases and J by 3 bases, with 22 bases left in between. The chain's CDR3 is CASSSPPIGRSNYEQYF. The CDR3 coding sequence is TGTGCCAGCAGCTCGCCCCCCATCGGACGGTCCAACTACGAGCAGTACTTC.

CDR3 amino acids: CASSSRGDGGSPLHF. CDR3 nucleotides: TGTGCCAGCAGCTCACGCGGGGACGGTGGATCACCCCTCCACTTT. The chain links TRBV5-4 to TRBJ1-6, with D possibly being TRBD1 (5 bases). Per germline, CDR1 SGHNT and CDR2 YYREEE (reference sequence). CDR3 size: 15 residues. V shed 3 bases and J shed 10 bases, with 17 bases lying between them.

This clone was recorded only once. The chain joins TRBV14 to TRBJ1-1; no firm D call. Trimming shortened V by 1 base and J by 4 bases, and 13 bases separated the two germline ends. This CDR3 has 15 residues. Germline V gives CDR1 SGHDN, CDR2 FVKESK. DNA for the CDR3: TGTGCCAGCAGCCAAGTCTACGGGCTGGCCACTGAAGCTTTCTTT. This codes for CASSQVYGLATEAFF.

V usage is TRBV9 and J usage is TRBJ2-3, with D maybe TRBD1 (6 bases). CDR1 is SGDLS, CDR2 YYNGEE, per germline. The CDR3 is 15 amino acids. The ends were cut back, 0 bases at V and 3 bases at J, with 11 bases in the middle. The CDR3 sequence is CASSVAWGRTDTQYF. For the CDR3, the DNA is TGTGCCAGCAGCGTAGCTTGGGGGCGGACAGATACGCAGTATTTT.

V and J are TRBV11-2 and TRBJ1-2; no reliable D call. The CDR3 has 13 residues. Germline V gives CDR1 SGHAT, CDR2 FQNNGV. Trimming cost V 1 base and J 4 bases, with 7 bases left between them. The CDR3 loop reads CASSLVGSYGYTF. The DNA of the CDR3 is TGTGCCAGCAGCTTAGTGGGGTCCTATGGCTACACCTTC. Full variable domain (outside the CDR3, taken from reference TRBV11-2 and TRBJ1-2): EAGVAQSPRYKIIEKRQSVAFWCNPISGHATLYWYQQILGQGPKLLIQFQNNGVVDDSQLPKDRFSAERLKGVDSTLKIQPAKLEDSAVYLCASSLVGSYGYTFGSGTRLTVV.

The rearrangement links TRBV9 to TRBJ2-5; 9 bases agree with TRBD1. Germline values: CDR1 SGDLS, CDR2 YYNGEE. V was clipped by 5 bases and J by 5 bases; unmatched bases: 13. The CDR3 is made up of 16 amino acids. CDR3 region: CASSMSRTGDFETQYF. The CDR3 bases are TGTGCCAGCAGTATGTCCCGGACAGGGGATTTTGAGACCCAGTACTTC.

The genes are TRBV7-9 and TRBJ2-1, with a possible D match to TRBD1 (6 bases). Trimming stripped 5 bases from V and 2 bases from J, with 10 bases between. Germline V gives CDR1 SEHNR, CDR2 FQNEAQ (reference sequence). The CDR3 totals 14 residues. The CDR3 coding sequence is TGTGCCAGCAGCCATACAGGGACCTACAATGAGCAGTTCTTC. Translated, it gives CASSHTGTYNEQFF.

V gene TRBV29-1 combines with J gene TRBJ2-7; D gene unclear. V lost 3 bases and J 2 bases, leaving 11 bases between the germline ends. This CDR3 is built from 13 residues. Germline CDR1 reads SQVTM; CDR2 reads ANQGSEA. The CDR3, as DNA: TGCAGCGTTGAGACGGACGGAGCCTACGAGCAGTACTTC. Its protein is CSVETDGAYEQYF.

V usage is TRBV6-6 and J usage is TRBJ2-7; 10 bases match TRBD1. V dropped 8 bases and J dropped 4; count of bases not matched to a gene: 5. The CDR3 runs 13 residues. CDR1 and CDR2 (germline): MNHNY, SVGAGI (reference sequence). The CDR3 spells CASERTGGYEQYF. CDR3 bases: TGTGCCAGCGAACGGACAGGGGGGTACGAGCAGTACTTC.